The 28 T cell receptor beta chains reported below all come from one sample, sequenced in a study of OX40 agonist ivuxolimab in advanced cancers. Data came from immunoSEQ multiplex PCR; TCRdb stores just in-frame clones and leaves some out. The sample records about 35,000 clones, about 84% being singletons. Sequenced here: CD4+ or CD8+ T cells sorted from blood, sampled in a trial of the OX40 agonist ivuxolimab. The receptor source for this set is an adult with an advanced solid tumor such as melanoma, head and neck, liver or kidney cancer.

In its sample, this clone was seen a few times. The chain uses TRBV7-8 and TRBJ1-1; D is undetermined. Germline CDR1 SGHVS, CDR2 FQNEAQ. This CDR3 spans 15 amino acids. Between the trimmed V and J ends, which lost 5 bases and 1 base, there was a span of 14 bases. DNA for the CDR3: TGTGCCAGCAGCCTCCCCGTTAGAACGAACACTGAAGCTTTCTTT. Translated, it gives CASSLPVRTNTEAFF.

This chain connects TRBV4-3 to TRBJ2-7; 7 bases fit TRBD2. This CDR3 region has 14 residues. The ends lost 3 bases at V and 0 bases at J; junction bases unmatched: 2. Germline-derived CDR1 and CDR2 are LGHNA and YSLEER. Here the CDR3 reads CASSQGRGSYEQYF. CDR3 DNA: TGCGCCAGCAGCCAGGGGAGGGGCTCCTACGAGCAGTACTTC.

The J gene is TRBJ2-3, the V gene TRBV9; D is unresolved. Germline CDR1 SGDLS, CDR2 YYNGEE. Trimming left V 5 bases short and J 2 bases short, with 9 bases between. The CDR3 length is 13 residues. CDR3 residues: CASSDYHTDTQYF. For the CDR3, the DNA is TGTGCCAGCAGTGATTACCACACAGATACGCAGTATTTT.

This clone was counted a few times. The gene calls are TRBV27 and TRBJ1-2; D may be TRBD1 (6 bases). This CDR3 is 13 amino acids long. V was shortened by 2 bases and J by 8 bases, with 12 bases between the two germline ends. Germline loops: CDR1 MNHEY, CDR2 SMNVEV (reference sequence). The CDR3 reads CASSLMGAQGYTF. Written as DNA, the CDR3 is TGTGCCAGCAGTTTAATGGGGGCGCAGGGCTACACCTTC.

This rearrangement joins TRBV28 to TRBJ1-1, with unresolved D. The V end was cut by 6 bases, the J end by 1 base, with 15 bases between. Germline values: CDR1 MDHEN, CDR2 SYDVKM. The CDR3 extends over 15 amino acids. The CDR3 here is CASRTDWAGNTEAFF. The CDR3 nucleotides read TGTGCCAGCAGAACCGATTGGGCGGGGAACACTGAAGCTTTCTTT. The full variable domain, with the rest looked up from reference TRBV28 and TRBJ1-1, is DVKVTQSSRYLVKRTGEKVFLECVQDMDHENMFWYRQDPGLGLRLIYFSYDVKMKEKGDIPEGYSVSREKKERFSLILESASTNQTSMYLCASRTDWAGNTEAFFGQGTRLTVV.

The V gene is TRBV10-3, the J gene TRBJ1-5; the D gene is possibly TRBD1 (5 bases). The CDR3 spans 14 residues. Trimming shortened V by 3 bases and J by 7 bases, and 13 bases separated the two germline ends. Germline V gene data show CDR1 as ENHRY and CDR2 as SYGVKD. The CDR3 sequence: CAISDGREEQPQHF. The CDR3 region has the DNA TGTGCCATCAGTGACGGCAGGGAGGAACAGCCCCAGCATTTT.

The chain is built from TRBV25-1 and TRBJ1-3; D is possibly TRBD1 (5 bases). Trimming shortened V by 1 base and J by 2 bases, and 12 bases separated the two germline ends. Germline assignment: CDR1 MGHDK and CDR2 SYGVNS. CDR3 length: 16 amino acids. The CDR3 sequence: CASSELYRSPGNTIYF. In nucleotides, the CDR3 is TGTGCCAGCAGTGAATTGTACAGGAGCCCTGGAAACACCATATATTTT.

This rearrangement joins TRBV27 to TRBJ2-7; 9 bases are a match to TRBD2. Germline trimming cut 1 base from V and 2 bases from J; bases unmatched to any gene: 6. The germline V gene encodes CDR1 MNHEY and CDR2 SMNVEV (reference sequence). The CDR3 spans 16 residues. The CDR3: CASSLYAGGQAYEQYF. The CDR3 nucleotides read TGTGCCAGCAGTTTATACGCGGGAGGGCAAGCCTACGAGCAGTACTTC.

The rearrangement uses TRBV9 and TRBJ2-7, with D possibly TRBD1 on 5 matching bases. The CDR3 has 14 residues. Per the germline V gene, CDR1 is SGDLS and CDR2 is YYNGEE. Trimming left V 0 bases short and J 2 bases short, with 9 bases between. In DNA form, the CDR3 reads TGTGCCAGCAGCGTAGGGGCAGGGACCTACGAGCAGTACTTC. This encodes CASSVGAGTYEQYF.

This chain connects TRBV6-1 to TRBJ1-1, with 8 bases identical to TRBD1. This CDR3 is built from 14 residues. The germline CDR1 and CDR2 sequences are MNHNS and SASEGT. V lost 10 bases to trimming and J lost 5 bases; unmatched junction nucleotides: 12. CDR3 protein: CATTSTGAGTEAFF. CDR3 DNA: TGTGCCACTACTTCGACAGGGGCTGGGACTGAAGCTTTCTTT.

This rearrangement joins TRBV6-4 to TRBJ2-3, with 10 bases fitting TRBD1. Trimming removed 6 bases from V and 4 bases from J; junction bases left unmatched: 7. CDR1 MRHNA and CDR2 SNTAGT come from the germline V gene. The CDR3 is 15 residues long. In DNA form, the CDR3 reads TGTGCCAGCAGCTCCGGGACAGGGGACTCAGATACGCAGTATTTT. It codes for CASSSGTGDSDTQYF.

The CDR3 DNA follows: TGTGCCAGTAGTATGCGGAACAATGAGCAGTTCTTC. It specifies CASSMRNNEQFF. J is TRBJ2-1 and V is TRBV19; D is undetermined. CDR3 size: 12 residues. Germline V gene lookup returns CDR1 LNHDA and CDR2 SQIVND (reference sequence). Trimming removed 3 bases from V and 5 bases from J, with 5 bases in between.

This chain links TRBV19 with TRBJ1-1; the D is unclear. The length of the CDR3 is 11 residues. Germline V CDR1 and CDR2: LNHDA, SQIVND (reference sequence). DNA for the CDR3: TGTGCTTGTATCAGAGGAGCTGAAGCTTTCTTT. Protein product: CACIRGAEAFF.

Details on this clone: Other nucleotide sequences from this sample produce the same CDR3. In DNA form, the CDR3 reads TGTGCCAGCAGCTGGACTAGCGGGGGGGCCTCAGATACGCAGTATTTT. Amino acids: CASSWTSGGASDTQYF. The rearrangement joins TRBV9 to TRBJ2-3, with TRBD2 matching 15 bases. Germline CDR1 and CDR2: SGDLS and YYNGEE. Trimming removed 4 bases from V and 4 bases from J; junction bases left unmatched: 4. The CDR3 consists of 16 residues.

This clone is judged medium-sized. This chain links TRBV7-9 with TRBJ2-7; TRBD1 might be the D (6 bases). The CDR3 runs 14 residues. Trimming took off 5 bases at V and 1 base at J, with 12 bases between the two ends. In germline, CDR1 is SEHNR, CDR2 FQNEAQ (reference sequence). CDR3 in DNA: TGTGCCAGCAGCGCCGTACAGGGTTCCTACGAGCAGTACTTC. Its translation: CASSAVQGSYEQYF.

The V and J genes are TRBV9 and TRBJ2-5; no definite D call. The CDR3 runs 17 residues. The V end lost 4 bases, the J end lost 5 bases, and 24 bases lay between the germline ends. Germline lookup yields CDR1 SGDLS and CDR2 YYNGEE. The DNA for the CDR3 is TGTGCCAGCAGCCGAACCCTAGGTGAAGGGCTGTTCGAGACCCAGTACTTC. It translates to CASSRTLGEGLFETQYF.

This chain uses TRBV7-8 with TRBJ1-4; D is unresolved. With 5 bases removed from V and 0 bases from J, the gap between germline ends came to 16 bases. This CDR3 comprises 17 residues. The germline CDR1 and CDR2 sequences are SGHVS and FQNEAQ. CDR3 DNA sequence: TGTGCCAGCAGCCGATTTGAGGCGTCTGCAACTAATGAAAAACTGTTTTTT. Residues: CASSRFEASATNEKLFF.

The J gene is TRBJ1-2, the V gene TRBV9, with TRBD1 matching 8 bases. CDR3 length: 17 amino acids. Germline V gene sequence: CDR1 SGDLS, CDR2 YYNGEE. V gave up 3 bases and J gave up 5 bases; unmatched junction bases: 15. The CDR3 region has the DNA TGTGCCAGCAGCGGCGACAGGGGACCCACGCCAAGTTATGGCTACACCTTC. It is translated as CASSGDRGPTPSYGYTF.

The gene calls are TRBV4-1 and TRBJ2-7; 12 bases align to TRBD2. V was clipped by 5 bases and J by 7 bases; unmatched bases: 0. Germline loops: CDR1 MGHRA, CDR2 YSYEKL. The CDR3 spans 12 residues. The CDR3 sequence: CASSGLAGEQYF. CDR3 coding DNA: TGCGCCAGCAGCGGACTAGCGGGAGAGCAGTACTTC.

This CDR3 is CASSPRSGSNNEQFF. The CDR3 DNA sequence: TGTGCCAGCTCACCACGGAGCGGGTCCAACAATGAGCAGTTCTTC. The V and J genes are TRBV18 and TRBJ2-1; TRBD2 is a possible D gene (6 bases). Germline V gene data show CDR1 as KGHSH and CDR2 as LQKENI. The CDR3 covers 15 residues. Trimming cost V 1 base and J 5 bases, with 12 bases left between them.

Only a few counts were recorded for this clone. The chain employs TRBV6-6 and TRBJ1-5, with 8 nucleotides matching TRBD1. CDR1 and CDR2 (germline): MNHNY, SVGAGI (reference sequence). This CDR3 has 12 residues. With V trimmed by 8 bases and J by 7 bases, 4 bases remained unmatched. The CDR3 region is CASQDRGQPQHF. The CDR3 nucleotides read TGTGCCAGCCAAGACAGGGGACAGCCCCAGCATTTT.

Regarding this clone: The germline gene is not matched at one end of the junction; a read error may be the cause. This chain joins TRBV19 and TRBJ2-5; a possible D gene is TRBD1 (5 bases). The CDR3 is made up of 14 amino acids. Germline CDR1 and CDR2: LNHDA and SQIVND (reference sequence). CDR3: CASSIGGHAEIQDF. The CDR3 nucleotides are TGTGCCAGTAGTATAGGGGGCCACGCAGAGATACAGGACTTC.

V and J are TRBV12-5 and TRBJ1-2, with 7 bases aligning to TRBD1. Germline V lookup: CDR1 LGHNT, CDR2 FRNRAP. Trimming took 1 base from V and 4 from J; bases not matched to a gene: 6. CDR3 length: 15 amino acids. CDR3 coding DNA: TGTGCTAGTGGTTTGGGGCAGGGGGAAGGCTATGGCTACACCTTC. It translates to CASGLGQGEGYGYTF.

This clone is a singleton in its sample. For the CDR3, the DNA is TGTGCCAGTAGTGTCAGTTGGGGGGACACATTCTACAATGAGCAGTTCTTC. Its translation is CASSVSWGDTFYNEQFF. The chain joins TRBV19 to TRBJ2-1, with D perhaps being TRBD1 or TRBD2 (6 bases each). In germline, CDR1 is LNHDA, CDR2 SQIVND (reference sequence). The V end was cut by 5 bases, the J end by 3 bases, with 20 bases between. This CDR3 is 17 amino acids long.

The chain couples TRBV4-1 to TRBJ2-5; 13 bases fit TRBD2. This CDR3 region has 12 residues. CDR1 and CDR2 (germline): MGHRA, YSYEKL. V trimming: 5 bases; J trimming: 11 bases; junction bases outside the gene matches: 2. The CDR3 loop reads CASSGLAGEQYF. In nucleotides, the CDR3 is TGCGCCAGCAGCGGACTAGCGGGAGAGCAGTACTTC.

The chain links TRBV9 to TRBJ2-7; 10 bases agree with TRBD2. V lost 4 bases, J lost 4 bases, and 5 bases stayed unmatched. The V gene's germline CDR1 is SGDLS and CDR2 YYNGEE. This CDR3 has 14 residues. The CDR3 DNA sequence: TGTGCCAGCAGCTTTGGACTAGCGGCTTACGAGCAGTACTTC. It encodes CASSFGLAAYEQYF.

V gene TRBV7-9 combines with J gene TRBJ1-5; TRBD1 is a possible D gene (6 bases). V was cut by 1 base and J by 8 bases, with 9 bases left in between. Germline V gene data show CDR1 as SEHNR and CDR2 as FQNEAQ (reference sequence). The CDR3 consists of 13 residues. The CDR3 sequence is CASSLEGGKPQHF. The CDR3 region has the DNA TGTGCCAGCAGCTTAGAGGGGGGGAAGCCCCAGCATTTT.

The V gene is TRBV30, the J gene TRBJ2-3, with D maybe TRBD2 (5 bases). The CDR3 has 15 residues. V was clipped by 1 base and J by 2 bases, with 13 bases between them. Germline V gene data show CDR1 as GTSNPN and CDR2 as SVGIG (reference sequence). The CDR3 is CAWSEGGVNTDTQYF. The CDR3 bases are TGTGCCTGGAGTGAAGGAGGCGTTAACACAGATACGCAGTATTTT. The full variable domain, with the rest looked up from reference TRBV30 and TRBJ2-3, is SQTIHQWPATLVQPVGSPLSLECTVEGTSNPNLYWYRQAAGRGLQLLFYSVGIGQISSEVPQNLSASRPQDRQFILSSKKLLLSDSGFYLCAWSEGGVNTDTQYFGPGTRLTVL.